Each of the 32 T cell receptor beta chains below was sequenced from the same sample in a study of blood T cell repertoires in COVID-19. Sequenced by immunoSEQ multiplex PCR; TCRdb stores in-frame clones only, minus some. The table has under 500,000 clones, 80% to 90% seen once. Sequences were obtained from PBMCs or T cells enriched from blood (not recorded which). These receptors originate from a man aged 25 to 45 who had recovered from COVID-19.

The chain employs TRBV5-4 and TRBJ2-7; 8 bases are shared with TRBD1. The junction had 6 bases not matched to a gene; V was cut back by 4 bases and J by 0 bases. There are 15 residues in the CDR3. In germline, CDR1 is SGHNT, CDR2 YYREEE (reference sequence). The CDR3 sequence is CASSAGGPSSYEQYF. For the CDR3, the DNA is TGTGCCAGCAGCGCAGGGGGCCCCAGCTCCTACGAGCAGTACTTC. The full variable domain, rest sourced from reference TRBV5-4 and TRBJ2-7, is ETGVTQSPTHLIKTRGQQVTLRCSSQSGHNTVSWYQQALGQGPQFIFQYYREEENGRGNFPPRFSGLQFPNYSSELNVNALELDDSALYLCASSAGGPSSYEQYFGPGTRLTVT.

In the case of this clone: Other DNA sequences in this sample translate to the same CDR3. The V and J genes are TRBV5-4 and TRBJ2-5; 9 nucleotides agree with TRBD1. Trimming cost V 4 bases and J 3 bases; bases outside gene matches: 7. The CDR3 has 15 residues. Germline V gives CDR1 SGHNT, CDR2 YYREEE (reference sequence). The chain's CDR3 is CASSLPGTGKETQYF. Written as DNA, the CDR3 is TGTGCCAGCAGCCTCCCCGGGACAGGGAAAGAGACCCAGTACTTC.

The V and J genes are TRBV28 and TRBJ2-3, with a weak D call TRBD2 (5 bases). V gave up 7 bases and J gave up 5 bases, with 16 bases separating them. CDR1 is MDHEN and CDR2 is SYDVKM in the germline V gene. This CDR3 spans 14 amino acids. CDR3 in amino acids: CASKEWEREDTQYF. The CDR3, as DNA: TGTGCCAGCAAAGAGTGGGAGAGGGAAGATACGCAGTATTTT.

This chain uses TRBV20-1 with TRBJ1-2, with D maybe TRBD1 (6 bases). Germline CDR1 is DFQATT and CDR2 is SNEGSKA (reference sequence). CDR3 length: 13 amino acids. V was clipped by 3 bases and J by 3 bases, with 11 bases between them. CDR3 loop: CSASKTGYYGYTF. The DNA for the CDR3 is TGCAGTGCTAGTAAGACAGGCTACTATGGCTACACCTTC.

This chain uses TRBV6-1 with TRBJ1-2; D is possibly TRBD1 (6 bases). Trimming shortened V by 2 bases and J by 4 bases, and 11 bases separated the two germline ends. The CDR3 spans 14 residues. Germline CDR1 MNHNS, CDR2 SASEGT. The CDR3 DNA is TGTGCCAGCAGTGAAAGGGGGGAGGGCTATGGCTACACCTTC. It encodes CASSERGEGYGYTF.

This rearrangement joins TRBV10-3 to TRBJ1-6, with D maybe TRBD1 (6 bases). V dropped 5 bases and J dropped 9 bases, with 17 bases sitting between them. The length of the CDR3 is 15 residues. The germline V gene has CDR1 ENHRY and CDR2 SYGVKD. The CDR3 DNA is TGTGCCATCAGTCCCCGACAGGCTGAGGGTTCACCCCTCCACTTT. Translation gives CAISPRQAEGSPLHF.

This chain links TRBV7-2 with TRBJ2-3; tentatively, D is TRBD2 (7 bases). From germline, CDR1 is SGHTA and CDR2 FQGNSA. The V gene lost 8 bases and the J gene lost 0 bases, with 18 bases spanning the gap. The CDR3 contains 16 residues. CDR3: CASQEGGSGSTDTQYF. The CDR3 DNA reads as TGTGCCAGCCAAGAGGGGGGTAGCGGGAGCACAGATACGCAGTATTTT.

The chain has TRBV9 and TRBJ2-7; the D gene is possibly TRBD1 (6 bases). The CDR3 extends over 14 amino acids. V was clipped by 3 bases and J by 0 bases, with 10 bases between them. Germline CDR1 SGDLS, CDR2 YYNGEE. CDR3 in amino acids: CASSADSYSYEQYF. CDR3 sequence (DNA): TGTGCCAGCAGCGCGGACAGTTACTCCTACGAGCAGTACTTC.

The J gene is TRBJ1-2, the V gene TRBV6-5; D gene unclear. The CDR3 runs 16 residues. Germline CDR1 is MNHEY and CDR2 is SVGAGI. Trimming took off 0 bases at V and 0 bases at J, with 11 bases between the two ends. CDR3 protein: CASSYSGKGANYGYTF. CDR3 DNA: TGTGCCAGCAGTTACTCAGGTAAGGGAGCTAACTATGGCTACACCTTC.

This clone appeared a few times. The rearrangement links TRBV5-4 to TRBJ2-7, with D possibly TRBD2 on 5 matching bases. The germline V gene has CDR1 SGHNT and CDR2 YYREEE (reference sequence). The CDR3 contains 14 residues. The V gene lost 4 bases and the J gene lost 0 bases, with 11 bases spanning the gap. CDR3 protein: CASSPRDYSYEQYF. CDR3 DNA: TGTGCCAGCAGCCCCCGGGATTACTCCTACGAGCAGTACTTC.

The rearrangement uses TRBV3-1 (or the pseudogene TRBV3-2) and TRBJ2-3; D is possibly TRBD2 (6 bases). Per the germline V gene, CDR1 is LGHDT and CDR2 is YNNKEL (reference sequence). This CDR3 contains 13 residues. Between the trimmed V and J ends, which lost 6 bases and 6 bases, there was a span of 13 bases. The CDR3 loop reads CASRRLGSDTQYF. In DNA, the CDR3 is TGTGCCAGCAGGAGACTAGGGTCGGATACGCAGTATTTT.

With regard to this clone: In the same sample, other DNA sequences code for this CDR3. This chain links TRBV12-3 or TRBV12-4 with TRBJ2-3; no firm D call. Trimming removed 6 bases from V and 1 base from J, with 5 bases in between. The CDR3 runs to 12 residues. Here the CDR3 reads CASSRGTDTQYF. Here the CDR3 DNA reads TGTGCCAGCAGCCGTGGCACAGATACGCAGTATTTT.

The chain employs TRBV5-1 and TRBJ2-6; tentative D call: TRBD1 (6 bases). This CDR3 spans 16 amino acids. CDR1 and CDR2 from the germline V gene are SGHRS and YFSETQ. Deletions cut 2 bases from V and 0 bases from J, with 9 bases between. The CDR3 spells CASSLQGSSGANVLTF. CDR3 DNA sequence: TGCGCCAGCAGCTTACAGGGATCCTCTGGGGCCAACGTCCTGACTTTC.

J is TRBJ2-1 and V is TRBV5-4, with TRBD2 matching over 12 bases. The CDR3 has 15 residues. Trimming removed 4 bases from V and 3 bases from J; junction bases left unmatched: 2. CDR1 SGHNT and CDR2 YYREEE come from the germline V gene (reference sequence). The CDR3 region is CASSPGLAGYNEQFF. CDR3 coding DNA: TGTGCCAGCAGCCCGGGACTAGCGGGCTACAATGAGCAGTTCTTC.

This chain links TRBV28 with TRBJ2-3; D is possibly TRBD2 (5 bases). The CDR3 runs to 16 residues. V gave up 6 bases and J gave up 0 bases, with 16 bases separating them. Germline V gene sequence: CDR1 MDHEN, CDR2 SYDVKM. CDR3 in DNA: TGTGCCAGCAGGGGATTGAGAGCGGCTAGCACAGATACGCAGTATTTT. It translates to CASRGLRAASTDTQYF.

The chain couples TRBV14 to TRBJ2-7; 8 bases fit TRBD2. The CDR3 is 15 residues long. V shed 5 bases and J 0 bases; nucleotides not matched to a gene: 6. The V gene's germline CDR1 is SGHDN and CDR2 FVKESK. The CDR3 bases are TGTGCCAGCAGCTATAGCGGGAAAAGCTCCTACGAGCAGTACTTC. This sequence encodes CASSYSGKSSYEQYF. Complete variable domain (other parts from reference TRBV14 and TRBJ2-7): EAGVTQFPSHSVIEKGQTVTLRCDPISGHDNLYWYRRVMGKEIKFLLHFVKESKQDESGMPNNRFLAERTGGTYSTLKVQPAELEDSGVYFCASSYSGKSSYEQYFGPGTRLTVT.

The genes are TRBV5-4 and TRBJ2-1, with D tentatively TRBD1 (5 bases). Germline CDR1 reads SGHNT; CDR2 reads YYREEE (reference sequence). Trimming took off 1 base at V and 6 bases at J, with 8 bases between the two ends. CDR3 size: 13 residues. CDR3 DNA: TGTGCCAGCAGCTTGAGGGGATCCAATGAGCAGTTCTTC. This codes for CASSLRGSNEQFF.

This chain uses TRBV28 with TRBJ1-5; the D gene is possibly TRBD1 (6 bases). The CDR3 spans 15 residues. Trimming pared 1 base from V and 2 bases from J, leaving 9 bases between. The germline gives CDR1 MDHEN, CDR2 SYDVKM. The CDR3 is CASSLSGAGNQPQHF. The CDR3 region has the DNA TGTGCCAGCAGTTTATCAGGGGCCGGCAATCAGCCCCAGCATTTT.

This clone was observed a single time. This chain uses TRBV11-3 with TRBJ2-2, with D uncertain. The germline gives CDR1 SGHNT, CDR2 YENEEA. The germline V and J ends were trimmed by 0 bases and 6 bases, with 14 bases remaining between them. The CDR3 loop spans 16 amino acids. The CDR3 DNA reads TGTGCCAGCAGCTTAGACCCACCGGGTCTGGCCGGGGAGCTGTTTTTT. Encoded protein: CASSLDPPGLAGELFF.

V and J are TRBV19 and TRBJ2-1, with D unclear. This CDR3 spans 13 amino acids. V was trimmed by 3 bases and J by 8 bases, leaving 11 bases between them. Per germline, CDR1 LNHDA and CDR2 SQIVND (reference sequence). CDR3 sequence: CASSINPPYEQFF. CDR3 nucleotide sequence: TGTGCCAGTAGTATTAATCCTCCCTATGAGCAGTTCTTC.

The rearrangement joins TRBV2 to TRBJ1-1; 7 bases map to TRBD1. Trimming removed 7 bases from V and 4 bases from J; junction bases left unmatched: 6. CDR1 is SNHLY and CDR2 is FYNNEI in the germline V gene. This CDR3 has 13 amino acids. The CDR3, as DNA: TGTGCCAGCAACGGACAGGCGACCACTGAAGCTTTCTTT. Amino acid sequence: CASNGQATTEAFF. The variable domain in full, completed from reference TRBV2 and TRBJ1-1, reads EPEVTQTPSHQVTQMGQEVILRCVPISNHLYFYWYRQILGQKVEFLVSFYNNEISEKSEIFDDQFSVERPDGSNFTLKIRSTKLEDSAMYFCASNGQATTEAFFGQGTRLTVV.

This chain connects TRBV5-4 to TRBJ2-7; possible D gene TRBD1, 6 bases. The CDR3 has 13 residues. In germline, CDR1 is SGHNT, CDR2 YYREEE (reference sequence). Trimming left V 4 bases short and J 0 bases short, with 8 bases between. CDR3 DNA: TGTGCCAGCAGCCCGGACAGCTCCTACGAGCAGTACTTC. Translated, it gives CASSPDSSYEQYF.

V usage is TRBV15 and J usage is TRBJ2-7; no reliable D call. The CDR3 covers 14 residues. In germline, CDR1 is LNHNV, CDR2 YYDKDF (reference sequence). The V and J ends lost 5 bases and 0 bases respectively, with 11 bases between them. DNA of the CDR3: TGTGCCACCAGCGACTCTGCGGCCTCCTACGAGCAGTACTTC. Amino acids: CATSDSAASYEQYF.

As for this clone: Mismatch with germline at one junction end may stem from a read error. The J gene is TRBJ1-2, the V gene TRBV2; D is unclear. CDR1 is SNHLY and CDR2 is FYNNEI in the germline V gene. The CDR3 loop spans 14 amino acids. This CDR3 is CARSGEGAIGGYTF. The CDR3 nucleotides read TGTGCCAGAAGTGGTGAGGGCGCGATCGGAGGCTACACCTTC.

The rearrangement joins TRBV12-5 to TRBJ1-2; TRBD1 matches at 7 bases. Germline CDR1 and CDR2: LGHNT and FRNRAP. The CDR3 is made up of 15 amino acids. V dropped 5 bases and J dropped 0; count of bases not matched to a gene: 6. CDR3 in DNA: TGTGCTAGTGGTCCGCCCGGGACAGCTAACTATGGCTACACCTTC. It codes for CASGPPGTANYGYTF.

V usage is TRBV24-1 and J usage is TRBJ2-3, with a possible D match to TRBD2 (6 bases). Trimming took off 8 bases at V and 3 bases at J, with 11 bases between the two ends. The CDR3 covers 13 residues. CDR1 KGHDR and CDR2 SFDVKD come from the germline V gene. This chain's CDR3 is CATKEGSTDTQYF. Here the CDR3 DNA reads TGTGCCACCAAGGAGGGTTCGACAGATACGCAGTATTTT.

The V and J genes are TRBV7-9 and TRBJ2-5, with a weak D call TRBD2 (6 bases). V lost 4 bases, J lost 3 bases, and 12 bases lay in between. Germline CDR1 is SEHNR and CDR2 is FQNEAQ (reference sequence). The CDR3 consists of 14 residues. CDR3 residues: CASSSEAGKETQYF. The CDR3 coding sequence is TGTGCCAGCAGCTCGGAAGCGGGTAAAGAGACCCAGTACTTC.

This chain links TRBV5-1 with TRBJ2-3; 14 bases align to TRBD2. J gave up 4 bases and V 4 bases, and 11 bases lay outside the gene matches. The CDR3 has 18 residues. Germline V gives CDR1 SGHRS, CDR2 YFSETQ. The CDR3 protein is CASSNGLAGGLPPDTQYF. The CDR3 region has the DNA TGCGCCAGCAGCAACGGACTAGCGGGAGGCCTTCCCCCAGATACGCAGTATTTT.

This rearrangement joins TRBV29-1 to TRBJ2-7; 8 bases map to TRBD1. The V gene's germline CDR1 is SQVTM and CDR2 ANQGSEA. This CDR3 region has 15 residues. J gave up 2 bases and V 1 base, and 7 bases lay outside the gene matches. This chain's CDR3 is CSVEVTGGNTYEQYF. The CDR3 DNA sequence: TGCAGCGTTGAAGTAACAGGGGGGAATACCTACGAGCAGTACTTC.

This clone has a single count. The rearrangement joins TRBV29-1 to TRBJ1-1; TRBD1 aligns across 7 bases. This CDR3 contains 14 residues. Germline CDR1 reads SQVTM; CDR2 reads ANQGSEA. J was trimmed by 4 bases and V by 6 bases; bases with no gene match: 11. CDR3 nucleotide sequence: TGCAGCGTGACTCCGCGGGAGGGGGCCACTGAAGCTTTCTTT. As protein: CSVTPREGATEAFF.

The chain employs TRBV29-1 and TRBJ1-2, with D tentatively TRBD1 (5 bases). Germline V CDR1 and CDR2: SQVTM, ANQGSEA. The CDR3 consists of 11 residues. The germline V and J ends were trimmed by 7 bases and 8 bases, with 14 bases remaining between them. CDR3 nucleotide sequence: TGCAGCGGAGGCCCCGACAGCGGCTACACCTTC. Protein: CSGGPDSGYTF. The complete variable domain, with remaining parts taken from reference TRBV29-1 and TRBJ1-2, reads SAVISQKPSRDICQRGTSLTIQCQVDSQVTMMFWYRQQPGQSLTLIATANQGSEATYESGFVIDKFPISRPNLTFSTLTVSNMSPEDSSIYLCSGGPDSGYTFGSGTRLTVV.

J is TRBJ1-2 and V is TRBV6-5; D gene ambiguous. With 6 bases removed from V and 4 bases from J, the gap between germline ends came to 15 bases. CDR1 and CDR2 (germline): MNHEY, SVGAGI. The CDR3 is 14 amino acids. The CDR3 nucleotides are TGTGCCAGCAGCTCCACCCGCACATCCTATGGCTACACCTTC. Its protein is CASSSTRTSYGYTF.